This T cell receptor (beta chain) was captured in a study of T cells in Graves' hyperthyroidism and ophthalmopathy. Broader study findings: Stable hyperthyroidism was told apart from ophthalmopathy by a model built on 13 V-J features.

Between the trimmed V and J ends, which lost 0 bases and 6 bases, there was a span of 3 bases. The germline V gene encodes CDR1 SGHRS and CDR2 YFSETQ. CDR3 length: 11 residues. RNA transcripts served as the template for amplifying TCR beta CDR3 regions. In the first-round RT-PCR of the TCR CDR3, the HTBI primer set was used. In TCRdb, the multiplex PCR reads were re-called with MiXCR into one record per CDR3 protein. Found here are about 420,000 distinct CDR3 sequences, roughly 14% of them singletons; the top ten hold 14%. As for this clonotype: Its antigen remains unknown.

V and J are TRBV5-1 and TRBJ1-1; D is uncertain. The receptor comes from a woman between 18 and 29 years old with Graves' hyperthyroidism. The specimen was blood. The DNA for the CDR3 is TGCGCCAGCAGCTTGGACGCTGAAGCTTTCTTT. As protein: CASSLDAEAFF.